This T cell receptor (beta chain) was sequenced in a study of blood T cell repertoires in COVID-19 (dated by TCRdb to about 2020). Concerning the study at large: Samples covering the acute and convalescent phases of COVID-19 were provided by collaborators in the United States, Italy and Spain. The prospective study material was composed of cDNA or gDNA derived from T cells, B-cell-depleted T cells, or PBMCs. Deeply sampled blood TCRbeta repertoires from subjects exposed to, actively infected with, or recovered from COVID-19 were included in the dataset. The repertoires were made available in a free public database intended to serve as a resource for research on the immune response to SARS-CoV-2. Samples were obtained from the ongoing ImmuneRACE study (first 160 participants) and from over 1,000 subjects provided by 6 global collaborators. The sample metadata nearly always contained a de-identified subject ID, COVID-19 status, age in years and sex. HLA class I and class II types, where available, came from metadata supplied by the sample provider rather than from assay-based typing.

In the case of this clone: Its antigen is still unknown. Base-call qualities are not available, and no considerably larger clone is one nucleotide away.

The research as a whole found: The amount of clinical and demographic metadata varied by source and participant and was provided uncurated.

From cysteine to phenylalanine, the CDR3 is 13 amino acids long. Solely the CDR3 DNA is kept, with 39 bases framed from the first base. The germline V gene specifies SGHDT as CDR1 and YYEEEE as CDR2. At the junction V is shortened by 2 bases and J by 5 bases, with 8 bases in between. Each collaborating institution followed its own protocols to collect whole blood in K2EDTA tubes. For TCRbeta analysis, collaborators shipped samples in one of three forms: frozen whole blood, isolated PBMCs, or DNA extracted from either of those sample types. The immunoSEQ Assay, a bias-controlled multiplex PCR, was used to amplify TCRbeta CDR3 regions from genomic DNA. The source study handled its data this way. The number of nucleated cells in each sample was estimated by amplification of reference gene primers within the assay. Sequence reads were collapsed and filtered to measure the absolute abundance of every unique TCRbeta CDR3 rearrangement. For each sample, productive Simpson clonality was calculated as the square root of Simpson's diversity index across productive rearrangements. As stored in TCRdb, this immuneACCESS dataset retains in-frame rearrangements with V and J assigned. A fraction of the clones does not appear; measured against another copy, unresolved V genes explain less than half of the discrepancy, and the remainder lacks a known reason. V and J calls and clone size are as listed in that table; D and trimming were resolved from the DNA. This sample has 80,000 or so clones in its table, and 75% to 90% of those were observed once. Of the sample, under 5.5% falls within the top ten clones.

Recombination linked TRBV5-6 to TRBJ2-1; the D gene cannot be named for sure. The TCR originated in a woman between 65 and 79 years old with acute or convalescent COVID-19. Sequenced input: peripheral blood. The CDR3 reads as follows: CASSLYGDNEQFF. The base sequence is TGTGCCAGCAGCTTATACGGAGACAATGAGCAGTTCTTC.